This entry lists 26 T cell receptor beta chains sequenced from one sample in a study of blood T cell repertoires in COVID-19. TCRdb's copy holds only in-frame clones and misses some; the assay was immunoSEQ multiplex PCR. The sample shows under 300,000 clones, around 84% of them seen only once. The specimen was peripheral blood. Every receptor here comes from a woman aged 70-85 years with active or convalescent COVID-19.

V gene TRBV6-1 combines with J gene TRBJ1-5, with D hard to call. Per germline, CDR1 MNHNS and CDR2 SASEGT. The CDR3 covers 14 residues. The V gene lost 0 bases and the J gene lost 6 bases, with 9 bases spanning the gap. The CDR3 sequence: CASSEAARRQPQHF. CDR3 bases: TGTGCCAGCAGTGAAGCAGCGAGGCGTCAGCCCCAGCATTTT.

The chain links TRBV6-5 to TRBJ2-7; 7 bases agree with TRBD2. The V and J ends lost 2 bases and 6 bases, in that order; junction bases with no gene match: 10. CDR1 is MNHEY, CDR2 SVGAGI, per germline. The CDR3 totals 15 residues. The DNA of the CDR3 is TGTGCCAGCAGTTACCGGGGGGACCCCGGGGGCGAGCAGTACTTC. This gives the protein CASSYRGDPGGEQYF.

The chain recombines TRBV6-6 with TRBJ1-4; 9 nucleotides match TRBD1. V lost 2 bases and J lost 5; bases outside the gene matches: 6. Germline CDR1 MNHNY, CDR2 SVGAGI (reference sequence). The CDR3 sequence is 16 residues long. CDR3 bases: TGTGCCAGCAGTTACCGGAGGGACAGGGCGAATGAAAAACTGTTTTTT. It codes for CASSYRRDRANEKLFF.

This clone was picked up a small number of times. The rearrangement uses TRBV7-2 and TRBJ1-1; 7 bases are a match to TRBD1. CDR3 length: 14 residues. The trim removed 5 bases at V and 1 base at J, leaving 4 bases unmatched. Germline V gives CDR1 SGHTA, CDR2 FQGNSA. The DNA for the CDR3 is TGTGCCAGCAGCATAAGACAGGGGAACACTGAAGCTTTCTTT. This encodes CASSIRQGNTEAFF.

J is TRBJ1-4 and V is TRBV4-3, with 7 bases that match TRBD1. Per the germline V gene, CDR1 is LGHNA and CDR2 is YSLEER. The CDR3 covers 17 residues. With V trimmed by 0 bases and J by 9 bases, 13 bases remained unmatched. The CDR3 is CASSQDSVEGGAKKLFF. DNA for the CDR3: TGCGCCAGCAGCCAAGATTCGGTGGAAGGGGGCGCGAAAAAACTGTTTTTT.

The sample holds a few counts of this clone. V is TRBV10-2 and J is TRBJ1-1; D is unclear. Germline CDR1 WSHSY, CDR2 SAAADI. The CDR3 length is 14 residues. The V end was cut by 7 bases, the J end by 4 bases, with 16 bases between. CDR3 sequence reads: CASKEGYASTEAFF. DNA for the CDR3: TGCGCCAGCAAAGAGGGTTACGCTAGCACTGAAGCTTTCTTT.

In regard to this clone: The same CDR3 is also encoded by other DNA sequences in this sample. V usage is TRBV7-9 and J usage is TRBJ1-1; 7 bases are a match to TRBD1. The V segment lost 4 bases and the J segment 1 base; nucleotides outside the gene matches: 3. Per germline, CDR1 SEHNR and CDR2 FQNEAQ (reference sequence). The CDR3 is 14 residues long. CDR3 sequence reads: CASSSQGPNTEAFF. The CDR3 nucleotides are TGTGCCAGCAGCTCACAGGGGCCGAACACTGAAGCTTTCTTT.

The rearrangement joins TRBV12-3 or TRBV12-4 to TRBJ1-2; possibly TRBD1 for D (5 bases). CDR3 length: 13 amino acids. V shed 2 bases and J shed 8 bases, with 12 bases lying between them. In DNA form, the CDR3 reads TGTGCCAGCAGTTTACAGGGAGGGTTAGGCTACACCTTC. Translation: CASSLQGGLGYTF.

The genes are TRBV27 and TRBJ1-5; maybe TRBD1 (5 bases). This CDR3 region has 14 residues. V gave up 3 bases and J gave up 5 bases, with 11 bases separating them. The germline gives CDR1 MNHEY, CDR2 SMNVEV (reference sequence). CDR3 sequence reads: CASSFQGGDQPQHF. The CDR3 DNA follows: TGTGCCAGCAGTTTTCAGGGTGGCGATCAGCCCCAGCATTTT.

The CDR3 loop reads CASSDGRNSPLHF. The CDR3 region has the DNA TGCGCCAGCAGTGACGGGAGAAACTCACCCCTCCACTTT. V gene TRBV10-1 combines with J gene TRBJ1-6; D is uncertain. Trimming removed 3 bases from V and 10 bases from J, with 10 bases in between. In germline, CDR1 is WNHNN, CDR2 SYGVQD (reference sequence). The CDR3 spans 13 residues.

The J gene is TRBJ1-2, the V gene TRBV18, with D tentatively TRBD1 (6 bases). V was pared by 0 bases and J by 8 bases, with 16 bases between. Looked up from germline, CDR1 is KGHSH and CDR2 is LQKENI. The CDR3 length is 15 residues. CDR3 sequence reads: CASSPPEARGEGYTF. CDR3 sequence (DNA): TGTGCCAGCTCACCACCGGAGGCCAGGGGAGAAGGCTACACCTTC. The entire variable domain, with the rest obtained from reference TRBV18 and TRBJ1-2, is as follows: NAGVMQNPRHLVRRRGQEARLRCSPMKGHSHVYWYRQLPEEGLKFMVYLQKENIIDESGMPKERFSAEFPKEGPSILRIQQVVRGDSAAYFCASSPPEARGEGYTFGSGTRLTVV.

This clone was seen just once. This chain joins TRBV2 and TRBJ2-5, with 7 bases fitting TRBD1. Per the germline V gene, CDR1 is SNHLY and CDR2 is FYNNEI. CDR3 length: 15 amino acids. V lost 0 bases and J lost 5; bases outside the gene matches: 6. In DNA, the CDR3 is TGTGCCAGCAGTGAAGCGAGGACAGGAACGGAGACCCAGTACTTC. This codes for CASSEARTGTETQYF.

The chain is built from TRBV4-1 and TRBJ1-2, with a tentative D call TRBD1 (6 bases). CDR1 and CDR2 (germline): MGHRA, YSYEKL. CDR3 size: 13 residues. The V end was cut by 1 base, the J end by 9 bases, with 12 bases between. The CDR3 DNA reads TGCGCCAGCAGCCAAGTGGCAGGGGATCGCTACACCTTC. Amino acid sequence: CASSQVAGDRYTF.

J is TRBJ1-1 and V is TRBV7-3; 9 nucleotides agree with TRBD1. Germline assignment: CDR1 SGHTA and CDR2 FQGTGA. The CDR3 is made up of 16 amino acids. V trimming: 4 bases; J trimming: 1 base; junction bases outside the gene matches: 7. The CDR3 region is CASSSLQGARNTEAFF. The CDR3 DNA is TGTGCCAGCAGCTCACTACAGGGGGCTCGGAACACTGAAGCTTTCTTT.

This chain uses TRBV6-5 with TRBJ1-1; the D gene is possibly TRBD1 (6 bases). This CDR3 has 15 amino acids. Germline V CDR1 and CDR2: MNHEY, SVGAGI. Between the trimmed V and J ends, which lost 11 bases and 0 bases, there was a span of 19 bases. The CDR3 DNA follows: TGTGCCGCCAGGCGACAGGAGAACATGAACACTGAAGCTTTCTTT. This gives the protein CAARRQENMNTEAFF.

V usage is TRBV7-2 and J usage is TRBJ2-1; maybe TRBD2 (5 bases). Per germline, CDR1 SGHTA and CDR2 FQGNSA. The CDR3 totals 12 residues. Trimming cost V 5 bases and J 9 bases, with 11 bases left between them. CDR3 region: CASSPTSPEQFF. CDR3 DNA: TGTGCCAGCAGCCCAACTAGTCCTGAGCAGTTCTTC.

This chain joins TRBV11-2 and TRBJ1-4, with a possible D match to TRBD1 (5 bases). From germline, CDR1 is SGHAT and CDR2 FQNNGV. The CDR3 totals 17 residues. Trimming removed 5 bases from V and 1 base from J, with 17 bases in between. CDR3 sequence: CASSPGRAMVTNEKLFF. The CDR3 nucleotides read TGTGCCAGCAGCCCGGGCAGGGCTATGGTAACTAATGAAAAACTGTTTTTT.

This chain joins TRBV19 and TRBJ2-6; D might be TRBD2 (5 bases). Germline V gene lookup returns CDR1 LNHDA and CDR2 SQIVND (reference sequence). The CDR3 covers 18 residues. V shed 7 bases and J shed 1 base, with 20 bases lying between them. The CDR3 DNA reads TGTGCCAGTACTAGCTTTCTCGAAGCCCGATCTGGGGCCAACGTCCTGACTTTC. Residues: CASTSFLEARSGANVLTF.

The rearrangement joins TRBV7-8 to TRBJ1-5; no reliable D call. CDR1 is SGHVS and CDR2 is FQNEAQ in the germline V gene. CDR3 length: 15 residues. Trimming cost V 5 bases and J 0 bases, with 11 bases left between them. The CDR3 DNA sequence: TGTGCCAGCAGCCGAGACAAGAATAGCAATCAGCCCCAGCATTTT. This sequence encodes CASSRDKNSNQPQHF. The entire variable domain, with the rest obtained from reference TRBV7-8 and TRBJ1-5, is as follows: GAGVSQSPRYKVAKRGQDVALRCDPISGHVSLFWYQQALGQGPEFLTYFQNEAQLDKSGLPSDRFFAERPEGSVSTLKIQRTQQEDSAVYLCASSRDKNSNQPQHFGDGTRLSIL.

The J gene is TRBJ2-2, the V gene TRBV4-3, with TRBD2 as a possible D gene (6 bases). The germline gives CDR1 LGHNA, CDR2 YSLEER. The CDR3 runs 19 residues. Between the trimmed V and J ends, which lost 0 bases and 4 bases, there was a span of 21 bases. The CDR3 nucleotides read TGCGCCAGCAGCCAAGATCATTCCAGGGCGCTCGGGAGCACCGGGGAGCTGTTTTTT. Residues: CASSQDHSRALGSTGELFF.

The chain recombines TRBV3-1 (or the pseudogene TRBV3-2) with TRBJ2-6, with D uncertain. Germline assignment: CDR1 LGHDT and CDR2 YNNKEL (reference sequence). V was cut by 3 bases and J by 8 bases, with 8 bases left in between. CDR3 length equals 13 residues. The CDR3 nucleotides read TGTGCCAGCAGCCATAGAGGAACCAACGTCCTGACTTTC. It specifies CASSHRGTNVLTF.

The V and J genes are TRBV5-1 and TRBJ1-3, with 9 positions matching TRBD1. The V gene's germline CDR1 is SGHRS and CDR2 YFSETQ. The CDR3 covers 17 residues. V lost 4 bases and J lost 0; bases outside the gene matches: 8. The CDR3, as DNA: TGCGCCAGCAGCATCGGGACAGGGAGTCCCTCTGGAAACACCATATATTTT. Translation gives CASSIGTGSPSGNTIYF.

This chain connects TRBV29-1 to TRBJ1-1; the match to TRBD1 covers 8 bases. After removal of 3 bases from V and 1 base from J, the junction contained 1 base not matched to a gene. The CDR3 extends over 13 amino acids. The V gene's germline CDR1 is SQVTM and CDR2 ANQGSEA. The CDR3, as DNA: TGCAGCGTTGACAGGGGGCAGAACACTGAAGCTTTCTTT. It translates to CSVDRGQNTEAFF.

This clone was seen once. The chain is built from TRBV7-2 and TRBJ2-1; 7 bases are shared with TRBD2. The CDR3 is made up of 15 amino acids. Germline CDR1 reads SGHTA; CDR2 reads FQGNSA. The J segment lost 5 bases and the V segment lost 5 bases, leaving 9 bases of the junction unmatched. The CDR3 reads CASSSTSAVHNEQFF. The CDR3 DNA follows: TGTGCCAGCAGCAGTACTAGCGCGGTCCACAATGAGCAGTTCTTC.

V usage is TRBV7-3 and J usage is TRBJ1-1; D remains ambiguous. Germline CDR1 reads SGHTA; CDR2 reads FQGTGA. Trimming stripped 5 bases from V and 4 bases from J, with 11 bases between. The CDR3 covers 13 residues. The CDR3 DNA reads TGTGCCAGCAGCGTACACGGAGGCACTGAAGCTTTCTTT. Translating it yields CASSVHGGTEAFF.

This clone was seen only once. Sequence at one end of the junction differs from germline and may be a read error. V and J are TRBV5-1 and TRBJ2-1; the match to TRBD1 covers 12 bases. Germline-derived CDR1 and CDR2 are SGHRS and YFSETQ. The CDR3 has 16 residues. The CDR3 coding sequence is TGCGCCAGCAGTTTGGGACAGGGGGCAGGGTACAATGAGCAGTTCTTC. It yields the protein CASSLGQGAGYNEQFF.